This is a list of T cell receptor beta chains from one sample in a study of cytomegalovirus exposure and HLA in healthy donors. The assay was immunoSEQ multiplex PCR, and TCRdb's table has in-frame clones only and misses some. The sample gives 120,000 or so clones, 80% of which show up once; approximately 1% is in the top ten. The sample taken for sequencing was PBMCs. The receptors stem from a human donor in good health. CDR3s include the opening cysteine and the closing phenylalanine or tryptophan. A D gene is named only where the DNA matches it firmly. A clone size is listed for some rows: how often the clone was seen (once, few, many), or a class if it is expanded.

J: TRBJ2-3
D: NA
length: 12
V: TRBV9
size: NA
CDR3: CASSPHTDTQYF
DNA: TGTGCCAGCAGCCCACACACAGATACGCAGTATTTT

J: TRBJ2-1
D: TRBD2
length: 17
V: TRBV18
size: NA
CDR3: CASSPGTSGGAYNEQFF
DNA: TGTGCCAGCTCCCCCGGGACTAGCGGGGGGGCCTACAATGAGCAGTTCTTC

J: TRBJ2-3
D: TRBD2
length: 18
V: TRBV27
size: NA
CDR3: CASSLSLARGVNTDTQYF
DNA: TGTGCCAGCAGTTTATCCCTCGCTCGGGGGGTTAACACAGATACGCAGTATTTT

J: TRBJ1-1
D: NA
length: 15
V: TRBV9
size: NA
CDR3: CASSPGSAIGTEAFF
DNA: TGTGCCAGCAGCCCCGGGTCTGCAATTGGGACTGAAGCTTTCTTT

J: TRBJ2-7
D: NA
length: 15
V: TRBV5-1
size: few
CDR3: CASSLSLGQAYEQYF
DNA: TGCGCCAGCAGCTTATCCCTGGGACAAGCCTACGAGCAGTACTTC

J: TRBJ1-5
D: NA
length: 15
V: TRBV2
size: NA
CDR3: CASSEARGAGQPQHF
DNA: TGTGCCAGCAGTGAAGCCCGGGGGGCAGGTCAGCCCCAGCATTTT

J: TRBJ2-1
D: TRBD1
length: 13
V: TRBV6-1
size: NA
CDR3: CASSDGQGHEQFF
DNA: TGTGCCAGCAGTGACGGACAGGGCCATGAGCAGTTCTTC

J: TRBJ2-1
D: TRBD2
length: 15
V: TRBV6-5
size: NA
CDR3: CASIRTSGGHNEQFF
DNA: TGTGCCAGCATCCGGACTAGCGGGGGTCACAATGAGCAGTTCTTC

J: TRBJ2-7
D: TRBD1
length: 15
V: TRBV11-2
size: NA
CDR3: CASSLPTDRGGRQYF
DNA: TGTGCCAGCAGCTTACCTACGGACAGGGGAGGTCGGCAGTACTTC

J: TRBJ1-1
D: NA
length: 15
V: TRBV2
size: NA
CDR3: CASSEATYTAPEAFF
DNA: TGTGCCAGCAGTGAAGCGACTTATACTGCCCCTGAAGCTTTCTTT

J: TRBJ1-1
D: NA
length: 15
V: TRBV7-9
size: NA
CDR3: CASSLRSTSRTEAFF
DNA: TGTGCCAGCAGCCTTAGGTCTACCTCGAGGACTGAAGCTTTCTTT

J: TRBJ2-7
D: NA
length: 12
V: TRBV7-9
size: NA
CDR3: CASSFTSNEQYF
DNA: TGTGCCAGCAGCTTCACAAGTAACGAGCAGTACTTC

J: TRBJ2-2
D: TRBD2
length: 13
V: TRBV10-3
size: NA
CDR3: CAMRGGGTGELFF
DNA: TGTGCCATGCGGGGGGGCGGCACCGGGGAGCTGTTTTTT

J: TRBJ2-5
D: TRBD2
length: 16
V: TRBV2
size: NA
CDR3: CASSPGERGRGETQYF
DNA: TGTGCCAGCAGCCCCGGGGAGCGGGGGAGGGGAGAGACCCAGTACTTC

J: TRBJ2-7
D: NA
length: 14
V: TRBV27
size: NA
CDR3: CASSFSASSYEQYF
DNA: TGTGCCAGCAGTTTTTCCGCTAGCTCCTACGAGCAGTACTTC

J: TRBJ2-5
D: NA
length: 15
V: TRBV9
size: once
CDR3: CASSPGQKIQETQYF
DNA: TGTGCCAGCTCCCCCGGACAGAAAATCCAAGAGACCCAGTACTTC

J: TRBJ2-5
D: NA
length: 14
V: TRBV11-1
size: NA
CDR3: CASSLRWLEETQYF
DNA: TGTGCCAGCAGTCTGAGATGGTTAGAGGAGACCCAGTACTTC

J: TRBJ2-7
D: TRBD1
length: 14
V: TRBV18
size: NA
CDR3: CASSPGQGVGEQYF
DNA: TGTGCCAGCTCACCGGGACAGGGTGTCGGCGAGCAGTACTTC

J: TRBJ2-3
D: TRBD2
length: 17
V: TRBV2
size: NA
CDR3: CASQGVAGGLSTDTQYF
DNA: TGTGCCAGCCAGGGGGTAGCGGGGGGCCTTAGCACAGATACGCAGTATTTT

J: TRBJ1-4
D: TRBD1
length: 14
V: TRBV13
size: NA
CDR3: CASSLGQSNEKLFF
DNA: TGTGCCAGCAGCTTGGGACAGAGTAATGAAAAACTGTTTTTT

J: TRBJ2-7
D: NA
length: 14
V: TRBV6-6
size: NA
CDR3: CASTPRSAIYEQYF
DNA: TGTGCCAGCACCCCACGCAGCGCGATCTACGAGCAGTACTTC

J: TRBJ1-3
D: NA
length: 14
V: TRBV4-2
size: NA
CDR3: CASSQGRSGNTIYF
DNA: TGTGCCAGCAGCCAAGGGAGGAGTGGAAACACCATATATTTT

J: TRBJ2-1
D: TRBD2
length: 16
V: TRBV5-1
size: NA
CDR3: CASRRAGTSGNNEQFF
DNA: TGCGCCAGCAGACGCGCCGGGACTAGCGGAAACAATGAGCAGTTCTTC

J: TRBJ1-1
D: NA
length: 14
V: TRBV7-9
size: NA
CDR3: CASSLGIRQSEAFF
DNA: TGTGCCAGCAGCTTAGGAATTCGACAGTCTGAAGCTTTCTTT